This T cell receptor beta chain was found in a study of early T cells in non-severe SARS-CoV-2 infection. Whole-study context: Bulk RNA isolated from unsorted whole blood underwent sequencing; chains were not paired.

The CDR3 contains 14 residues. V was pared by 2 bases and J by 4 bases, with 8 bases between. The germline V gene has CDR1 MNHEY and CDR2 SVGEGT. TCRdb re-called the 5' RACE reads with MiXCR, one entry per CDR3 protein. The top ten clones hold over 5% of a sample with about 26,000 distinct CDR3 sequences, about 4.5% of them seen once. This clonotype was recorded many times. This clonotype originated in an adult who was a healthcare worker with PCR-confirmed SARS-CoV-2 infection or an uninfected control (not recorded which). This chain connects TRBV6-2 or TRBV6-3 to TRBJ2-2; possibly TRBD2 for D (5 bases). The sequenced material came from whole blood. The CDR3 DNA sequence: TGTGCCAGCAGTTACGGAGGAGCCACCGGGGAGCTGTTTTTT. Amino acid sequence: CASSYGGATGELFF.